The clone carrying this T cell receptor (beta chain) was seen repeatedly, ten times or more. The antigen remains unidentified. The data were obtained in a study of CD8+CD57+ T cells in acquired aplastic anemia. Genomic DNA acted as the template from which TCR beta VDJ combination and CDR3 sequence profiling were carried out. TCRdb redid the calling of the reads with MiXCR, one entry per CDR3 protein. The sample holds some 190,000 distinct CDR3 sequences, roughly half seen once. Study-wide findings and caveats: The same twenty-nine CD8+ CDR3 sequences occurred in patients and in controls. Patients and controls were not found to differ significantly in CD8+ Simpson's diversity.

The CDR3 totals 14 residues. Trimming pared 6 bases from V and 4 bases from J, leaving 12 bases between. CDR1 and CDR2 (germline): KGHDR, SFDVKD. V and J are TRBV24-1 and TRBJ1-5; tentative D call: TRBD1 (5 bases). The sequenced material came from sorted CD4+, CD8+, or CD8+CD57+ T cells (not recorded which) from PBMCs. This clonotype was obtained from a human donor in good health. The CDR3 is CATSIGGENQPQHF. Here the CDR3 DNA reads TGTGCCACCAGTATTGGAGGGGAGAATCAGCCCCAGCATTTT.